A single sample gave rise to the 32 T cell receptor beta chains below, sequenced in a study of a mutant IDH1 vaccine in newly diagnosed glioma. No antigens are known for them. This sample's time point: week 35, safety follow-up. Topical imiquimod was applied with each vaccine dose, which held 300 ug of mutant IDH1 20-mer peptide. Assay: immunoSEQ multiplex PCR; the TCRdb copy retains only in-frame clones and omits some. Seen here are about 48,000 clones, approximately 79% observed once, and the top ten hold about 7%. Material: PBMCs, obtained from a glioma patient whose treatment included an IDH1 peptide vaccine. All receptors derive from a man aged 35 to 55 with glioma.

V gene TRBV5-6 combines with J gene TRBJ2-1; D ambiguous. The CDR3 runs to 11 residues. V gave up 1 base and J gave up 8 bases, with 4 bases separating them. Germline-derived CDR1 and CDR2 are SGHDT and YYEEEE. In DNA form, the CDR3 reads TGTGCCAGCAGCTTGATGGATGAGCAGTTCTTC. Protein: CASSLMDEQFF. The full variable domain, with the rest looked up from reference TRBV5-6 and TRBJ2-1, is DAGVTQSPTHLIKTRGQQVTLRCSPKSGHDTVSWYQQALGQGPQFIFQYYEEEERQRGNFPDRFSGHQFPNYSSELNVNALLLGDSALYLCASSLMDEQFFGPGTRLTVL.

The chain couples TRBV6-6 to TRBJ1-2; D might be TRBD1 (5 bases). V was clipped by 6 bases and J by 5 bases, with 13 bases between them. Germline V gene data show CDR1 as MNHNY and CDR2 as SVGAGI (reference sequence). This CDR3 has 13 residues. CDR3 protein: CASSWGREYGYTF. The DNA for the CDR3 is TGTGCCAGCAGCTGGGGGAGAGAGTATGGCTACACCTTC.

This clone was counted a few times. The chain couples TRBV5-1 to TRBJ1-6; no reliable D call. The germline V and J ends were trimmed by 4 bases and 10 bases, with 15 bases remaining between them. The CDR3 spans 14 residues. The germline V gene has CDR1 SGHRS and CDR2 YFSETQ. This CDR3 is CASSPAPGESPLHF. In DNA form, the CDR3 reads TGCGCCAGCAGCCCCGCCCCCGGGGAATCACCCCTCCACTTT.

The chain is built from TRBV7-2 and TRBJ2-7, with a weak D call TRBD1 (5 bases). The CDR3 has 12 amino acids. Germline V gene data show CDR1 as SGHTA and CDR2 as FQGNSA. The germline V and J ends were trimmed by 2 bases and 4 bases, with 6 bases remaining between them. The CDR3 DNA is TGTGCCAGCAGCTTACAGGGTTACGAGCAGTACTTC. This encodes CASSLQGYEQYF. The whole variable domain, filled in from reference TRBV7-2 and TRBJ2-7, reads GAGVSQSPSNKVTEKGKDVELRCDPISGHTALYWYRQSLGQGLEFLIYFQGNSAPDKSGLPSDRFSAERTGGSVSTLTIQRTQQEDSAVYLCASSLQGYEQYFGPGTRLTVT.

The table lists this clone with a count of one. The V gene is TRBV7-6, the J gene TRBJ2-7, with unresolved D. Trimming took 2 bases from V and 3 from J, leaving 5 bases between them. CDR1 is SGHVS and CDR2 is FNYEAQ in the germline V gene. This CDR3 contains 12 residues. This chain's CDR3 is CASSLWGYEQYF. The CDR3 bases are TGTGCCAGCAGCTTATGGGGCTACGAGCAGTACTTC.

This clone showed up just once. This chain uses TRBV2 with TRBJ2-1; tentatively, D is TRBD1 (6 bases). The germline V gene has CDR1 SNHLY and CDR2 FYNNEI. CDR3 size: 14 residues. Trimming took 4 bases from V and 4 from J, leaving 11 bases between them. CDR3 loop: CASSGQASYNEQFF. The CDR3 coding sequence is TGTGCCAGCAGTGGACAGGCTTCTTACAATGAGCAGTTCTTC.

The chain recombines TRBV6-5 with TRBJ1-5; D is unresolved. CDR3 length: 14 residues. Germline V gene lookup returns CDR1 MNHEY and CDR2 SVGAGI. The V gene lost 8 bases and the J gene lost 0 bases, with 11 bases spanning the gap. CDR3 loop: CASARDYSNQPQHF. The CDR3 region has the DNA TGTGCCAGCGCTAGGGATTATAGCAATCAGCCCCAGCATTTT.

The chain is built from TRBV7-6 and TRBJ1-4; the D is unclear. The CDR3 contains 14 residues. The germline V and J ends were trimmed by 3 bases and 3 bases, with 8 bases remaining between them. Germline-derived CDR1 and CDR2 are SGHVS and FNYEAQ. The CDR3 reads CASSFNGANEKLFF. CDR3 coding DNA: TGTGCCAGCAGCTTTAATGGAGCTAATGAAAAACTGTTTTTT.

V gene TRBV5-6 combines with J gene TRBJ1-1; D is ambiguous. Germline V gene sequence: CDR1 SGHDT, CDR2 YYEEEE. This CDR3 spans 14 amino acids. Trimming took 7 bases from V and 2 from J, leaving 15 bases between them. CDR3 in DNA: TGTGCCAGCCGCCTTTATGGTACCAACACTGAAGCTTTCTTT. It translates to CASRLYGTNTEAFF.

The chain combines TRBV5-1 with TRBJ2-7, with D uncertain. V dropped 5 bases and J dropped 3 bases, with 15 bases sitting between them. The CDR3 has 14 amino acids. The V gene's germline CDR1 is SGHRS and CDR2 YFSETQ. The CDR3 coding sequence is TGCGCCAGCAGGCCCAAGCCTACTCTCTACGAGCAGTACTTC. It specifies CASRPKPTLYEQYF.

The genes are TRBV30 and TRBJ2-2, with D perhaps TRBD2 (6 bases). Germline lookup yields CDR1 GTSNPN and CDR2 SVGIG (reference sequence). The CDR3 totals 14 residues. V dropped 1 base and J dropped 3 bases, with 9 bases sitting between them. CDR3 DNA: TGTGCCTGGAGTGCAACTAGCTACACCGGGGAGCTGTTTTTT. It yields the protein CAWSATSYTGELFF.

The J gene is TRBJ2-1, the V gene TRBV27, with 7 bases matching TRBD2. Per the germline V gene, CDR1 is MNHEY and CDR2 is SMNVEV (reference sequence). The CDR3 length is 14 residues. The J segment lost 1 base and the V segment lost 3 bases, leaving 0 bases of the junction unmatched. The CDR3: CASSFGGSYNEQFF. The DNA of the CDR3 is TGTGCCAGCAGTTTCGGGGGGTCCTACAATGAGCAGTTCTTC.

V gene TRBV5-4 combines with J gene TRBJ2-7; D not resolved. CDR1 SGHNT and CDR2 YYREEE come from the germline V gene (reference sequence). The CDR3 has 14 amino acids. Trimming cost V 0 bases and J 6 bases, with 13 bases left between them. The CDR3 sequence: CASSLEQGRFEQYF. CDR3 coding DNA: TGTGCCAGCAGCTTGGAACAAGGGCGGTTCGAGCAGTACTTC.

The chain employs TRBV2 and TRBJ1-2; 7 nucleotides align to TRBD1. There are 17 residues in the CDR3. The V gene end was trimmed by 4 bases and the J gene end by 1 base; junction bases not matched to a gene: 12. Germline-derived CDR1 and CDR2 are SNHLY and FYNNEI. CDR3: CASSGPPGQQLNYGYTF. The CDR3 DNA is TGTGCCAGCAGTGGGCCCCCGGGACAGCAACTTAACTATGGCTACACCTTC.

V gene TRBV25-1 combines with J gene TRBJ1-2; tentatively, D is TRBD1 (5 bases). Trimming stripped 6 bases from V and 4 bases from J, with 12 bases between. This CDR3 spans 13 amino acids. Germline V lookup: CDR1 MGHDK, CDR2 SYGVNS. The CDR3 reads CASRQGSAYGYTF. The CDR3 nucleotides read TGTGCCAGCAGGCAGGGATCCGCCTATGGCTACACCTTC.

V gene TRBV30 combines with J gene TRBJ1-2; D remains ambiguous. CDR1 is GTSNPN, CDR2 SVGIG, per germline (reference sequence). V lost 3 bases, J lost 3 bases, and 11 bases lay in between. The CDR3 loop spans 13 amino acids. DNA for the CDR3: TGTGCCTGGAGGGTGTTCGGGGACTATGGCTACACCTTC. This sequence encodes CAWRVFGDYGYTF.

The rearrangement uses TRBV12-5 and TRBJ2-7, with unresolved D. CDR3 length: 12 amino acids. CDR1 is LGHNT, CDR2 FRNRAP, per germline. The V end was cut by 6 bases, the J end by 3 bases, with 9 bases between. The CDR3 DNA follows: TGTGCTAGTGGAAAACGGATCTACGAGCAGTACTTC. This encodes CASGKRIYEQYF.

The rearrangement joins TRBV4-2 to TRBJ2-3; D could derive from TRBD1 or TRBD2 (5 bases each). The CDR3 extends over 15 amino acids. The V end lost 0 bases, the J end lost 0 bases, and 7 bases lay between the germline ends. The germline gives CDR1 LGHNA, CDR2 YNFKEQ. CDR3 sequence: CASSQEWGSTDTQYF. In nucleotides, the CDR3 is TGTGCCAGCAGCCAAGAGTGGGGGAGCACAGATACGCAGTATTTT.

This clone has a handful of counts. The rearrangement links TRBV7-2 to TRBJ1-2; unclear D gene. V lost 1 base, J lost 7 bases, and 10 bases lay in between. This CDR3 comprises 13 residues. Looked up from germline, CDR1 is SGHTA and CDR2 is FQGNSA. The CDR3, as DNA: TGTGCCAGCAGCTTAGACCGCTGGGGTGGCTACACCTTC. Its translation: CASSLDRWGGYTF.

This clone showed up just a few times. The V gene is TRBV2, the J gene TRBJ2-2, with 11 bases fitting TRBD2. The CDR3 runs to 16 residues. V lost 5 bases to trimming and J lost 5 bases; unmatched junction nucleotides: 7. Germline values: CDR1 SNHLY, CDR2 FYNNEI. In DNA, the CDR3 is TGTGCCAGCAGTTCGTTGGGACTAGCGGAAACCGGGGAGCTGTTTTTT. Translating gives CASSSLGLAETGELFF.

This clone was recorded only once. This chain links TRBV7-9 with TRBJ1-2, with D perhaps TRBD1 (6 bases). V lost 5 bases, J lost 1 base, and 14 bases lay in between. The CDR3 length is 15 residues. CDR1 SEHNR and CDR2 FQNEAQ come from the germline V gene (reference sequence). CDR3: CASSRQAEGNYGYTF. DNA for the CDR3: TGTGCCAGCAGCCGACAGGCCGAGGGTAACTATGGCTACACCTTC.

The J gene is TRBJ2-6, the V gene TRBV19, with 9 bases that match TRBD1. The CDR3 spans 18 residues. The V segment lost 5 bases and the J segment 1 base; nucleotides outside the gene matches: 9. Germline values: CDR1 LNHDA, CDR2 SQIVND (reference sequence). The CDR3 spells CASSRTGTGLSGANVLTF. For the CDR3, the DNA is TGTGCCAGTAGTCGAACCGGGACAGGGCTGTCTGGGGCCAACGTCCTGACTTTC.

The gene calls are TRBV7-8 and TRBJ1-2, with TRBD1 matching over 8 bases. The length of the CDR3 is 14 residues. CDR1 is SGHVS and CDR2 is FQNEAQ in the germline V gene. J gave up 6 bases and V 4 bases, and 7 bases lay outside the gene matches. The chain's CDR3 is CASSSHTGGNGYTF. The CDR3 bases are TGTGCCAGCAGCTCCCATACAGGGGGGAATGGCTACACCTTC.

The genes are TRBV2 and TRBJ1-6; D is unresolved. CDR1 SNHLY and CDR2 FYNNEI come from the germline V gene. V shed 7 bases and J shed 5 bases, with 9 bases lying between them. This CDR3 contains 13 residues. CDR3 loop: CASTKDHNSPLHF. DNA for the CDR3: TGTGCCAGCACTAAGGACCATAATTCACCCCTCCACTTT.

V is TRBV5-8 and J is TRBJ1-5; D is uncertain. This CDR3 is built from 15 residues. V lost 1 base, J lost 6 bases, and 14 bases lay in between. In germline, CDR1 is SGHTS, CDR2 YDEGEE. CDR3 nucleotide sequence: TGTGCCAGCAGCTTGTGGGGTAATACGGTTCAGCCCCAGCATTTT. Protein product: CASSLWGNTVQPQHF.

The chain couples TRBV6-6 to TRBJ1-1; D is undetermined. The germline CDR1 and CDR2 sequences are MNHNY and SVGAGI (reference sequence). V dropped 2 bases and J dropped 3 bases, with 16 bases sitting between them. The CDR3 is 16 amino acids. The CDR3 loop reads CASSYLGGISDTEAFF. The CDR3, as DNA: TGTGCCAGCAGTTACCTTGGAGGGATCTCGGACACTGAAGCTTTCTTT.

The chain is built from TRBV10-3 and TRBJ2-6; D is uncertain. Trimming cost V 3 bases and J 0 bases, with 12 bases left between them. CDR3 size: 17 residues. Germline CDR1 reads ENHRY; CDR2 reads SYGVKD. DNA for the CDR3: TGTGCCATCAGTGACCTCGTGGGAACCTCTGGGGCCAACGTCCTGACTTTC. The encoded protein is CAISDLVGTSGANVLTF.

By share, this clone ranks as large (0.1 to 1%). The genes are TRBV2 and TRBJ2-1; the match to TRBD2 covers 9 bases. CDR3 length equals 16 residues. CDR1 is SNHLY and CDR2 is FYNNEI in the germline V gene. The CDR3 loop reads CADHLGRGGPYNEQFF. For the CDR3, the DNA is TGTGCGGACCACTTGGGGCGGGGGGGCCCCTACAATGAGCAGTTCTTC.

The genes are TRBV4-1 and TRBJ2-2; D is possibly TRBD1 or TRBD2 (5 bases each). V lost 3 bases, J lost 1 base, and 15 bases lay in between. CDR3 size: 17 residues. Germline V gene data show CDR1 as MGHRA and CDR2 as YSYEKL. CDR3 protein: CASSQDSGPLNTGELFF. The CDR3 bases are TGCGCCAGCAGCCAGGACTCGGGGCCTTTGAACACCGGGGAGCTGTTTTTT.

The chain is built from TRBV5-1 and TRBJ2-7; TRBD1 aligns across 9 bases. With V trimmed by 0 bases and J by 5 bases, 6 bases remained unmatched. Germline V gene sequence: CDR1 SGHRS, CDR2 YFSETQ. The CDR3 is 15 residues long. In DNA, the CDR3 is TGCGCCAGCAGCTTGGTCCGGGACAGGGCCGACGAGCAGTACTTC. It yields the protein CASSLVRDRADEQYF.

V and J are TRBV18 and TRBJ2-7, with a possible D match to TRBD1 (5 bases). The CDR3 spans 13 residues. Deletions cut 3 bases from V and 3 bases from J, with 9 bases between. Germline assignment: CDR1 KGHSH and CDR2 LQKENI. The CDR3 is CASSPTEYYEQYF. CDR3 coding DNA: TGTGCCAGCTCACCGACAGAATACTACGAGCAGTACTTC.

This rearrangement joins TRBV6-5 to TRBJ2-1; D is perhaps TRBD1 (7 bases). Germline CDR1 MNHEY, CDR2 SVGAGI. This CDR3 contains 13 residues. V lost 10 bases and J 15 bases, leaving 25 bases between the germline ends. CDR3 region: CATRAGQFGGGFF. The CDR3 DNA sequence: TGTGCCACGCGTGCGGGACAGTTTGGGGGAGGGTTCTTC.